These 15 T cell receptor beta chains were all obtained from the same sample, sequenced in a study of OX40 agonist ivuxolimab in advanced cancers. Generated by immunoSEQ multiplex PCR, the TCRdb table keeps only in-frame clones and is missing some. The data contain tens of thousands of clones, roughly 90% of them singletons. Material: CD4+ or CD8+ T cells sorted from blood, obtained in a trial of the OX40 agonist ivuxolimab. Receptors originate from an adult with an advanced solid tumor such as melanoma, head and neck, liver or kidney cancer.

This chain joins TRBV9 and TRBJ1-2; a weak D match, TRBD1 (5 bases). Germline lookup yields CDR1 SGDLS and CDR2 YYNGEE. V was shortened by 2 bases and J by 0 bases, with 8 bases between the two germline ends. This CDR3 comprises 14 residues. The CDR3 bases are TGTGCCAGCAGCGTTGGGGACTCTAACTATGGCTACACCTTC. This gives the protein CASSVGDSNYGYTF. The variable domain in full, completed from reference TRBV9 and TRBJ1-2, reads DSGVTQTPKHLITATGQRVTLRCSPRSGDLSVYWYQQSLDQGLQFLIQYYNGEERAKGNILERFSAQQFPDLHSELNLSSLELGDSALYFCASSVGDSNYGYTFGSGTRLTVV.

This clone was seen once. The chain couples TRBV7-2 to TRBJ2-7; the D call may be TRBD1 or TRBD2 (6 bases each). The CDR3 spans 16 residues. Germline loops: CDR1 SGHTA, CDR2 FQGNSA. The V and J ends lost 0 bases and 0 bases respectively, with 12 bases between them. The CDR3 loop is CASSLAWGASSYEQYF. For the CDR3, the DNA is TGTGCCAGCAGCTTAGCGTGGGGGGCTAGCTCCTACGAGCAGTACTTC.

V gene TRBV7-2 combines with J gene TRBJ1-1, with TRBD1 as a possible D gene (5 bases). Deletions cut 0 bases from V and 7 bases from J, with 15 bases between. This CDR3 region has 15 residues. Germline assignment: CDR1 SGHTA and CDR2 FQGNSA. CDR3 in amino acids: CASSLASGRGGEAFF. In DNA form, the CDR3 reads TGTGCCAGCAGCTTAGCGTCGGGGAGGGGAGGTGAAGCTTTCTTT.

The chain joins TRBV11-2 to TRBJ1-1; 9 bases match TRBD1. Germline values: CDR1 SGHAT, CDR2 FQNNGV. The trim removed 5 bases at V and 10 bases at J, leaving 5 bases unmatched. CDR3 length equals 12 residues. The CDR3 here is CASSQGQGRAFF. Written as DNA, the CDR3 is TGTGCCAGCAGCCAAGGACAGGGGAGAGCTTTCTTT.

The V and J genes are TRBV20-1 and TRBJ2-5; the D is unclear. Trimming removed 4 bases at V and 5 bases at J, with 5 bases between. The germline V gene has CDR1 DFQATT and CDR2 SNEGSKA (reference sequence). This CDR3 contains 10 residues. The CDR3 is CSATRETQYF. Here the CDR3 DNA reads TGCAGTGCTACCCGGGAGACCCAGTACTTC.

This chain joins TRBV6-6 and TRBJ2-7, with a possible D match to TRBD2 (7 bases). Germline V gene lookup returns CDR1 MNHNY and CDR2 SVGAGI (reference sequence). This CDR3 contains 15 residues. Trimming stripped 0 bases from V and 4 bases from J, with 13 bases between. CDR3 nucleotides: TGTGCCAGCAGTTACTCGCGGAGCGGGACATACGAGCAGTACTTC. Amino acid sequence: CASSYSRSGTYEQYF.

The V and J genes are TRBV5-4 and TRBJ2-2; D is unresolved. There are 16 residues in the CDR3. Trimming shortened V by 3 bases and J by 6 bases, and 18 bases separated the two germline ends. Germline V gene sequence: CDR1 SGHNT, CDR2 YYREEE (reference sequence). The CDR3 sequence is CASSSGPPSIAGELFF. CDR3 sequence (DNA): TGTGCCAGCAGCTCTGGACCGCCGTCAATTGCCGGGGAGCTGTTTTTT. The variable domain in full, with the rest retrieved from reference TRBV5-4 and TRBJ2-2, is ETGVTQSPTHLIKTRGQQVTLRCSSQSGHNTVSWYQQALGQGPQFIFQYYREEENGRGNFPPRFSGLQFPNYSSELNVNALELDDSALYLCASSSGPPSIAGELFFGEGSRLTVL.

The rearrangement links TRBV18 to TRBJ2-7; TRBD2 matches 8 bases. V was pared by 3 bases and J by 0 bases, with 1 base of the junction left unmatched. The CDR3 runs 14 residues. The V gene's germline CDR1 is KGHSH and CDR2 LQKENI. CDR3 loop: CASSPSGSSYEQYF. CDR3 sequence (DNA): TGTGCCAGCTCACCCAGCGGGAGCTCCTACGAGCAGTACTTC.

The genes are TRBV5-6 and TRBJ2-7, with a possible D match to TRBD1 (5 bases). Trimming shortened V by 7 bases and J by 2 bases, and 10 bases separated the two germline ends. CDR3 length: 12 residues. CDR1 is SGHDT and CDR2 is YYEEEE in the germline V gene. CDR3 coding DNA: TGTGCCAGCGCCAGACAGACCTACGAGCAGTACTTC. It is translated as CASARQTYEQYF.

The rearrangement links TRBV11-2 to TRBJ1-4; TRBD1 matches at 10 bases. This CDR3 has 15 amino acids. The V and J ends lost 5 bases and 6 bases, in that order; junction bases with no gene match: 6. The V gene's germline CDR1 is SGHAT and CDR2 FQNNGV. CDR3 region: CASSLTGGRDEKLFF. The DNA of the CDR3 is TGTGCCAGCAGCCTGACAGGGGGCCGGGATGAAAAACTGTTTTTT.

The chain is built from TRBV2 and TRBJ2-5; D unresolved. This CDR3 contains 12 residues. Germline V gene sequence: CDR1 SNHLY, CDR2 FYNNEI. Deletions cut 8 bases from V and 3 bases from J, with 10 bases between. The DNA for the CDR3 is TGTGCCAGCGAGGCTAGGAAAGAGACCCAGTACTTC. It encodes CASEARKETQYF.

The chain carries TRBV6-5 and TRBJ1-1, with D uncertain. Deletions cut 0 bases from V and 10 bases from J, with 21 bases between. Germline CDR1 and CDR2: MNHEY and SVGAGI. The CDR3 runs 16 residues. The CDR3 here is CASSYSIIGLRTGAFF. The CDR3 DNA reads as TGTGCCAGCAGTTACTCGATAATAGGGCTTCGTACGGGAGCTTTCTTT.

The rearrangement joins TRBV27 to TRBJ2-6; 10 bases align to TRBD1. J lost 0 bases, V lost 6 bases, and 2 bases had no gene match. Germline V gene sequence: CDR1 MNHEY, CDR2 SMNVEV (reference sequence). The CDR3 runs to 16 residues. CDR3 nucleotide sequence: TGTGCCAGCAGCCGGACAGGGGGCTCTGGGGCCAACGTCCTGACTTTC. Encoded protein: CASSRTGGSGANVLTF.

The table lists this clone with a count of one. This sequence joins TRBV9 and TRBJ2-1; D gene uncertain. Trimming removed 3 bases from V and 3 bases from J, with 13 bases in between. CDR3 length: 15 residues. Germline V lookup: CDR1 SGDLS, CDR2 YYNGEE. For the CDR3, the DNA is TGTGCCAGCAGCGCCACCATGGGAAACTACAATGAGCAGTTCTTC. The encoded protein is CASSATMGNYNEQFF.

This clone was picked up one time. The chain has TRBV7-6 and TRBJ2-1; the D gene is possibly TRBD1 (5 bases). Trimming took 5 bases from V and 0 from J, leaving 11 bases between them. CDR1 is SGHVS, CDR2 FNYEAQ, per germline. The CDR3 is 15 amino acids. DNA of the CDR3: TGTGCCAGCAGCCCACAGGCAAGCTCCTACAATGAGCAGTTCTTC. Its translation is CASSPQASSYNEQFF.